This T cell receptor beta chain was retrieved from a study of OX40 agonist ivuxolimab in advanced cancers. About the study: The dose of intravenous ivuxolimab that patients received every 2 weeks ranged from 0.01 to 10 mg/kg. Whole-study findings and limits: Among T cells, CD8+ cells averaged more expanded clones than CD4+ cells. Undetermined was the antigen specificity of the expanded peripheral T cells. With doses of 0.1 to 3.0 mg/kg, CD4+ and CD8+ blood T cells had undergone clonal expansion by week 6.

Regarding this clone: Antigen: not known.

The repertoire was sequenced with immunoSEQ multiplex PCR; TCRdb's copy has only in-frame clones and lacks some. Among 85,000 to 95,000 clones listed, 90% to 95% were seen once. The sample consisted of CD4+ or CD8+ T cells sorted from blood, taken in a trial of the OX40 agonist ivuxolimab. The receptor comes from an adult with an advanced solid tumor such as melanoma, head and neck, liver or kidney cancer.

CDR3: CASSLVQTTDTQYF. CDR3 sequence (DNA): TGTGCCAGCAGCTTGGTACAGACTACAGATACGCAGTATTTT. The rearrangement uses TRBV5-4 and TRBJ2-3, with D uncertain. Germline CDR1 and CDR2: SGHNT and YYREEE (reference sequence). The CDR3 covers 14 residues. V was pared by 0 bases and J by 3 bases, with 8 bases between.